The 18 T cell receptor beta chains presented below share a single source sample, sequenced in a study of blood T cell repertoires in COVID-19. Repertoires were generated with immunoSEQ multiplex PCR, while TCRdb's copy carries only in-frame clones and drops some. Here the sample spans 200,000 to 250,000 clones, 88% being singletons. Input material: peripheral blood. These receptors all stem from a woman aged 35 to 49 who had recovered from COVID-19.

The genes are TRBV5-6 and TRBJ2-5; D possibly corresponds to TRBD2 (5 bases). V lost 2 bases, J lost 5 bases, and 13 bases lay in between. Looked up from germline, CDR1 is SGHDT and CDR2 is YYEEEE. CDR3 length equals 14 residues. The CDR3 bases are TGTGCCAGCAGCTTCGGACCCCGCGGGGAGACCCAGTACTTC. It encodes CASSFGPRGETQYF.

The chain joins TRBV7-6 to TRBJ2-3; 9 nucleotides align to TRBD1. V shed 2 bases, J shed 2 bases, and the junction held 17 bases outside the gene matches. Per the germline V gene, CDR1 is SGHVS and CDR2 is FNYEAQ. This CDR3 contains 20 residues. The CDR3 nucleotides read TGTGCCAGCAGCTTAAAGGGGACAGGGAGGCCGGGCAAATACACAGATACGCAGTATTTT. Translation: CASSLKGTGRPGKYTDTQYF.

The J gene is TRBJ1-5, the V gene TRBV2; 8 bases map to TRBD1. CDR1 is SNHLY and CDR2 is FYNNEI in the germline V gene. The junction had 8 bases not matched to a gene; V was cut back by 6 bases and J by 4 bases. The CDR3 covers 15 residues. As DNA, the CDR3 is TGTGCCAGCAGCTTGGACAGGGCCTCTAATCAGCCCCAGCATTTT. It is translated as CASSLDRASNQPQHF.

The chain combines TRBV15 with TRBJ2-1, with D tentatively TRBD2 (7 bases). Germline V gene lookup returns CDR1 LNHNV and CDR2 YYDKDF (reference sequence). V dropped 4 bases and J dropped 4 bases, with 17 bases sitting between them. The CDR3 extends over 16 amino acids. The CDR3 nucleotides read TGTGCCACCAGCACCCCGGCGAGGGGGGGTTACAATGAGCAGTTCTTC. Protein sequence: CATSTPARGGYNEQFF.

V gene TRBV6-6 combines with J gene TRBJ2-2; 10 bases align to TRBD2. This CDR3 contains 14 residues. Losses at the gene ends were 10 bases for V and 5 bases for J; bases not matched to a gene: 7. Germline-derived CDR1 and CDR2 are MNHNY and SVGAGI (reference sequence). CDR3 sequence: CATYERGGTGELFF. The CDR3 nucleotides read TGTGCCACCTACGAGCGGGGGGGGACCGGGGAGCTGTTTTTT.

CDR3 protein: CSVEEQGAPDTQYF. In DNA, the CDR3 is TGCAGCGTTGAAGAACAGGGGGCACCAGATACGCAGTATTTT. This rearrangement joins TRBV29-1 to TRBJ2-3; TRBD1 matches 9 bases. The junction had 2 bases not matched to a gene; V was cut back by 0 bases and J by 4 bases. Germline V CDR1 and CDR2: SQVTM, ANQGSEA. The length of the CDR3 is 14 residues.

The rearrangement links TRBV24-1 to TRBJ2-3; 8 bases line up with TRBD1. The germline V gene encodes CDR1 KGHDR and CDR2 SFDVKD. With 4 bases clipped from V and 0 bases from J, the junction kept 14 bases outside the gene matches. The CDR3 has 19 amino acids. In DNA, the CDR3 is TGTGCCACCAGTGACCTTAAACAACCACGGACAGGGAGCACAGATACGCAGTATTTT. It specifies CATSDLKQPRTGSTDTQYF.

V usage is TRBV7-9 and J usage is TRBJ2-7, with a weak D call TRBD2 (6 bases). V dropped 5 bases and J dropped 3 bases, with 20 bases sitting between them. This CDR3 spans 16 amino acids. Germline V CDR1 and CDR2: SEHNR, FQNEAQ (reference sequence). For the CDR3, the DNA is TGTGCCAGCAGCATTGATATCCAGCACGGGGGCTACGAGCAGTACTTC. Translated: CASSIDIQHGGYEQYF.

The CDR3 reads CASSQFSGRGSYNEQFF. The CDR3 region has the DNA TGTGCCAGCAGCCAATTTAGCGGGAGGGGGTCCTACAATGAGCAGTTCTTC. The V gene is TRBV11-3, the J gene TRBJ2-1, with 11 nucleotides matching TRBD2. Germline CDR1 and CDR2: SGHNT and YENEEA. V shed 5 bases, J shed 1 base, and the junction held 7 bases outside the gene matches. The CDR3 runs to 17 residues.

The chain has TRBV27 and TRBJ2-1; 7 bases line up with TRBD2. CDR3 length: 16 amino acids. V lost 2 bases and J lost 3; bases outside the gene matches: 7. Germline V gene data show CDR1 as MNHEY and CDR2 as SMNVEV (reference sequence). CDR3 in amino acids: CASSLEKASGYNEQFF. The CDR3 nucleotides read TGTGCCAGCAGTTTAGAGAAGGCTAGCGGCTACAATGAGCAGTTCTTC.

This sequence joins TRBV20-1 and TRBJ2-2, with TRBD1 as a possible D gene (6 bases). The ends were cut back, 6 bases at V and 6 bases at J, with 8 bases in the middle. The V gene's germline CDR1 is DFQATT and CDR2 SNEGSKA (reference sequence). The CDR3 extends over 11 amino acids. Written as DNA, the CDR3 is TGCAGTGCGAGGACAGCCGGGGAGCTGTTTTTT. Amino acid sequence: CSARTAGELFF.

The chain uses TRBV13 and TRBJ2-1, with 10 bases lining up with TRBD2. CDR1 and CDR2 from the germline V gene are PRHDT and FYEKMQ (reference sequence). Losses at the gene ends were 5 bases for V and 4 bases for J; bases not matched to a gene: 5. The CDR3 runs to 15 residues. CDR3 sequence reads: CASSPWTSGYNEQFF. Here the CDR3 DNA reads TGTGCCAGCAGCCCGTGGACTAGCGGATACAATGAGCAGTTCTTC.

The chain links TRBV6-5 to TRBJ2-5; D is perhaps TRBD1 (5 bases). V was trimmed by 6 bases and J by 5 bases, leaving 13 bases between them. The CDR3 extends over 13 amino acids. Germline-derived CDR1 and CDR2 are MNHEY and SVGAGI. DNA for the CDR3: TGTGCCAGCAGCCTAGGGGCCTGGGAGACCCAGTACTTC. It translates to CASSLGAWETQYF.

This clone has a single count. The chain carries TRBV18 and TRBJ2-2, with TRBD1 matching over 10 bases. CDR1 is KGHSH, CDR2 LQKENI, per germline. The CDR3 length is 16 residues. Trimming took 3 bases from V and 6 from J; bases not matched to a gene: 7. The DNA for the CDR3 is TGTGCCAGCTCACCCCCGACAGGGGGCCATCCCGGGGAGCTGTTTTTT. Translating gives CASSPPTGGHPGELFF.

This clone was counted a single time. The chain combines TRBV5-6 with TRBJ1-5, with D tentatively TRBD1 (5 bases). Germline loops: CDR1 SGHDT, CDR2 YYEEEE. This CDR3 has 14 residues. Trimming stripped 0 bases from V and 6 bases from J, with 10 bases between. CDR3 sequence reads: CASSLEGTIQPQHF. Here the CDR3 DNA reads TGTGCCAGCAGCTTGGAAGGGACTATTCAGCCCCAGCATTTT.

This chain links TRBV27 with TRBJ1-2, with D uncertain. Trimming left V 5 bases short and J 0 bases short, with 13 bases between. CDR3 length: 15 amino acids. CDR1 MNHEY and CDR2 SMNVEV come from the germline V gene (reference sequence). The DNA for the CDR3 is TGTGCCAGCAGTCCTAGTCCAGACTCTAACTATGGCTACACCTTC. It translates to CASSPSPDSNYGYTF.

The gene calls are TRBV15 and TRBJ1-5; D is unclear. V was clipped by 0 bases and J by 0 bases, with 6 bases between them. In germline, CDR1 is LNHNV, CDR2 YYDKDF (reference sequence). This CDR3 spans 15 amino acids. This CDR3 reads CATSRDHSSNQPQHF. The CDR3 DNA follows: TGTGCCACCAGCAGAGATCATAGTAGCAATCAGCCCCAGCATTTT. The variable domain in full, completed from reference TRBV15 and TRBJ1-5, reads DAMVIQNPRYQVTQFGKPVTLSCSQTLNHNVMYWYQQKSSQAPKLLFHYYDKDFNNEADTPDNFQSRRPNTSFCFLDIRSPGLGDTAMYLCATSRDHSSNQPQHFGDGTRLSIL.

This chain connects TRBV30 to TRBJ2-4; a possible D gene is TRBD1 (6 bases). This CDR3 contains 14 residues. The V gene's germline CDR1 is GTSNPN and CDR2 SVGIG (reference sequence). Trimming shortened V by 4 bases and J by 3 bases, and 13 bases separated the two germline ends. This chain's CDR3 is CAWKEQGNKNIQYF. The CDR3 DNA reads as TGTGCCTGGAAGGAACAGGGAAACAAAAACATTCAGTACTTC.